The source of this T cell receptor beta chain is a study of T-cell reconstitution after alpha-beta-depleted transplantation in children. This clonotype was counted a few times. Unique molecular identifiers were used in preparing the TCRbeta library. In TCRdb, the PCR reads were re-called with MiXCR into one record per CDR3 protein. Among over 550,000 distinct CDR3 sequences listed, 10% were seen once. Germline V gives CDR1 SQVTM, CDR2 ANQGSEA. The CDR3 extends over 15 amino acids. The trim removed 5 bases at V and 3 bases at J, leaving 12 bases unmatched. The V and J genes are TRBV29-1 and TRBJ2-7, with 8 bases aligning to TRBD2. Sequencing used PBMCs from the stem cell graft donor, obtained from the stem cell graft. The receptor comes from a human donor who donated a stem cell graft to a child with acute myeloid leukemia. The CDR3 coding sequence is TGCAGCGTTCTCGGGGGTAGCGGGACTCTCTACGAGCAGTACTTC. This translates into CSVLGGSGTLYEQYF.